The clone carrying this TCR beta chain was counted many times. Antigen unknown. The data derive from a study of T cell repertoires in cytomegalovirus infection. Study overall: HLA-B-restricted CMV epitopes that are well studied were used alongside recently identified HLA-C-restricted ones. It can be stated that public TCR beta signatures indicated CMV infection as well as a matching HLA type. General study findings and limits: HLA-C-restricted CMV clonotypes gave the most frequent clonotype in two of eight donors. Based on cumulative public TCR beta family frequency, carriers of CMV plus the relevant HLA were identified.

The CDR3 has 14 residues. V shed 5 bases, J shed 6 bases, and the junction held 8 bases outside the gene matches. Germline V gene lookup returns CDR1 SGHTA and CDR2 FQGNSA. From the reads, TCRdb called clonotypes with MiXCR, one entry per CDR3 protein. The table has nearly 700,000 distinct CDR3 sequences, around a third seen once. This clonotype was obtained from a human donor in good health (CMV status not recorded). Some clones in this sample may be carry-over from other donors' samples. The rearrangement links TRBV7-2 to TRBJ2-3; 7 bases agree with TRBD1. Sequenced material: cultured PBMCs, taken from culture after CMV antigen stimulation. The CDR3 loop is CASSGRTGLDTQYF. Here the CDR3 DNA reads TGTGCCAGCAGCGGCCGGACAGGTCTGGATACGCAGTATTTT.